Listed below are T cell receptor beta chains from one sample, sequenced in a study of T cell responses to AZD1222 COVID-19 vaccine. The repertoire was sequenced with immunoSEQ multiplex PCR; TCRdb's copy has only in-frame clones and lacks some. The sample has some 150,000 clones, around 88% seen once. Specimen: peripheral blood, collected on day 0 of AZD1222 vaccination. These receptors were collected from an adult in good health. Both conserved end residues are part of each CDR3. D genes are given only for firm matches. Clone size is given for some rows only: seen once, a few or many times, or a class if the clone is expanded.

j_gene,v_gene,d_gene,abundance,CDR3aa,CDR3nt
TRBJ2-1,TRBV25-1,-,-,CASSEFIGTYFF,TGTGCCAGCAGTGAATTTATTGGGACCTACTTCTTC
TRBJ1-2,TRBV7-2,-,-,CASSLRDKTNYGYTF,TGTGCCAGCAGCTTGAGGGACAAGACTAACTATGGCTACACCTTC
TRBJ1-5,TRBV9,-,-,CASSSGPYSNQPQHF,TGTGCCAGCAGCTCAGGCCCGTATAGCAATCAGCCCCAGCATTTT
TRBJ1-2,TRBV7-9,-,once,CASSLRDTPNYGYTF,TGTGCCAGCAGCCTCAGGGACACGCCAAACTATGGCTACACCTTC
TRBJ2-7,TRBV6-2/TRBV6-3,TRBD2,-,CASSYPGLAGPYEQYF,TGTGCCAGCAGTTACCCCGGACTAGCGGGACCCTACGAGCAGTACTTC
TRBJ2-5,TRBV7-2,TRBD2,few,CASSLGLAGETQYF,TGTGCCAGCAGCTTAGGCCTAGCGGGAGAGACCCAGTACTTC
TRBJ2-3,TRBV9,TRBD2,-,CASSVALAGSSDTQYF,TGTGCCAGCAGCGTAGCTCTAGCGGGGTCCTCAGATACGCAGTATTTT
TRBJ1-2,TRBV6-1,-,-,CASSEAIRTPYGYTF,TGTGCCAGCAGTGAAGCGATTAGGACGCCCTATGGCTACACCTTC
TRBJ2-7,TRBV10-3,TRBD1,-,CAISGGQGYEQYF,TGTGCCATCAGTGGGGGACAGGGGTACGAGCAGTACTTC
TRBJ2-3,TRBV6-5,TRBD2,few,CASSYLTSGSTDTQYF,TGTGCCAGCAGTTACCTCACTAGCGGGAGTACAGATACGCAGTATTTT
TRBJ1-6,TRBV3-1/TRBV3-2,-,few,CASSVPGPNSPLHF,TGTGCCAGCAGCGTCCCGGGACCTAATTCACCCCTCCACTTT
TRBJ1-2,TRBV6-5,-,-,CASSKGGSYGYTF,TGTGCCAGCAGTAAGGGGGGAAGCTATGGCTACACCTTC
TRBJ2-2,TRBV18,TRBD1,-,CASSPLGTANTGELFF,TGTGCCAGCTCACCGCTCGGGACAGCGAACACCGGGGAGCTGTTTTTT
TRBJ1-6,TRBV28,-,-,CASSLGQLYNSPLHF,TGTGCCAGCAGTTTAGGACAGCTTTATAATTCACCCCTCCACTTT